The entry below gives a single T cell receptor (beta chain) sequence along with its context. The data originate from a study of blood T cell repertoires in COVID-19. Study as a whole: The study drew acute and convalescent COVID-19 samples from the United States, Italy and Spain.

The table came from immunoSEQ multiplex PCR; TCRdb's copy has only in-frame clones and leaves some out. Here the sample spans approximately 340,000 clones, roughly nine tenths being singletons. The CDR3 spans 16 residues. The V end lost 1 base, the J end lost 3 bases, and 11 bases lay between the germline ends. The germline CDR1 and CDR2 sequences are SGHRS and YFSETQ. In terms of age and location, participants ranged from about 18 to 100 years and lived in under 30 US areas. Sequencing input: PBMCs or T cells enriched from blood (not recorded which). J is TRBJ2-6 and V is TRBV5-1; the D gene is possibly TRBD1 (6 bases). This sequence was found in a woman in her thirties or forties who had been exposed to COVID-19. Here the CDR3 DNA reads TGCGCCAGCAGCTTGATGGGGGCTAGTGGGGCCAACGTCCTGACTTTC. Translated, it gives CASSLMGASGANVLTF.